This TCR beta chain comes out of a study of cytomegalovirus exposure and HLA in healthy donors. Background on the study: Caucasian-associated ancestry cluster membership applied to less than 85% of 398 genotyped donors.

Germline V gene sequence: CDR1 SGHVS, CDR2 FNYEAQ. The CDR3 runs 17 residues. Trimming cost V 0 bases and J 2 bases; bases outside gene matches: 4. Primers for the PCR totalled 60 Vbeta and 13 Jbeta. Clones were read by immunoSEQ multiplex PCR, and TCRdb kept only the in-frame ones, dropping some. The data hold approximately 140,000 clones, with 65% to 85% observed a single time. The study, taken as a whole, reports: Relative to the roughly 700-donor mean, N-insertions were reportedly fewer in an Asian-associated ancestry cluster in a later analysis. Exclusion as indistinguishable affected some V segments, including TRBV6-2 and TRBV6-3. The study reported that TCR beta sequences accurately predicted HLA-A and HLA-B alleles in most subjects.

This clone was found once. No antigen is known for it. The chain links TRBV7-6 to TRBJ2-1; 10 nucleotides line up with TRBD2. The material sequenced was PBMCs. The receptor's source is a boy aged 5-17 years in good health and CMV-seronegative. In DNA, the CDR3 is TGTGCCAGCAGCTTAGCGCCCGGACTAGCGGCCTACAATGAGCAGTTCTTC. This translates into CASSLAPGLAAYNEQFF.